One and the same sample provided the 32 T cell receptor beta chains below, sequenced in a study of neurological immune-mediated disorders. TCRdb fed the 5' RACE reads into MiXCR, producing one record per CDR3 protein. The sample includes tens of thousands of distinct CDR3 sequences, 6.5% to 8.5% of them seen just once. Time point described: longitudinal time-point 3. Material for sequencing was PBMCs. These receptors came from a woman aged 40 to 50 in good health.

This clonotype was seen many times. The CDR3 loop reads CAISETRTGGIEQYF. The DNA of the CDR3 is TGTGCCATCAGTGAGACTCGGACGGGGGGCATCGAGCAGTACTTC. The V call is TRBV10-3, the J call TRBJ2-7, with TRBD2 as a possible D gene (7 bases). The CDR3 runs to 15 residues. Germline V gene data show CDR1 as ENHRY and CDR2 as SYGVKD. With 2 bases removed from V and 6 bases from J, the gap between germline ends came to 17 bases.

This clonotype was counted ten times or more. V and J are TRBV5-1 and TRBJ2-4; tentative D call: TRBD2 (7 bases). The CDR3 has 14 residues. Trimming pared 0 bases from V and 8 bases from J, leaving 12 bases between. Germline V lookup: CDR1 SGHRS, CDR2 YFSETQ. CDR3 DNA: TGCGCCAGCAGCTTGGTCGGGGGGCACGACATTCAGTACTTC. Residues: CASSLVGGHDIQYF.

This clonotype showed up just a few times. This chain joins TRBV18 and TRBJ1-5, with 7 nucleotides matching TRBD1. Germline lookup yields CDR1 KGHSH and CDR2 LQKENI. CDR3 length: 14 amino acids. V lost 6 bases, J lost 7 bases, and 9 bases stayed unmatched. The CDR3 bases are TGTGCCAGCTCCCCTGACCCACAGGGGCAGCCCCAGCATTTT. Residues: CASSPDPQGQPQHF.

This clonotype appeared many times. The rearrangement links TRBV9 to TRBJ2-3; the D gene is possibly TRBD2 (6 bases). CDR3 size: 14 residues. Germline V gene sequence: CDR1 SGDLS, CDR2 YYNGEE. V was shortened by 2 bases and J by 3 bases, with 10 bases between the two germline ends. The CDR3 is CASSVFGSTDTQYF. The DNA of the CDR3 is TGTGCCAGCAGCGTTTTCGGGAGTACAGATACGCAGTATTTT.

Many counts were recorded for this clonotype. V usage is TRBV5-1 and J usage is TRBJ1-2; TRBD1 is a possible D gene (5 bases). In germline, CDR1 is SGHRS, CDR2 YFSETQ. The CDR3 contains 16 residues. Trimming left V 5 bases short and J 9 bases short, with 26 bases between. CDR3 nucleotides: TGCGCCAGCAGGCCGGAAATTCGGGACGGTGGTGGGAGCTACACCTTC. Protein sequence: CASRPEIRDGGGSYTF.

This clonotype has a count of ten or more. The chain recombines TRBV20-1 with TRBJ1-2, with D unclear. Between the trimmed V and J ends, which lost 3 bases and 7 bases, there was a span of 9 bases. Per the germline V gene, CDR1 is DFQATT and CDR2 is SNEGSKA (reference sequence). The CDR3 is 11 residues long. The CDR3 protein is CSASRGSGYTF. CDR3 nucleotide sequence: TGCAGTGCTAGTCGTGGTTCTGGCTACACCTTC.

This clonotype appeared many times. V and J are TRBV7-9 and TRBJ1-3; D may be TRBD1 (6 bases). The V and J ends lost 4 bases and 3 bases respectively, with 10 bases between them. The CDR3 sequence is 14 residues long. Germline CDR1 reads SEHNR; CDR2 reads FQNEAQ (reference sequence). CDR3 amino acids: CASSSEGGGNTIYF. As DNA, the CDR3 is TGTGCCAGCAGCTCCGAAGGGGGTGGAAACACCATATATTTT. Looking up the rest from reference TRBV7-9 and TRBJ1-3 gives the full variable domain: DTGVSQNPRHKITKRGQNVTFRCDPISEHNRLYWYRQTLGQGPEFLTYFQNEAQLEKSRLLSDRFSAERPKGSFSTLEIQRTEQGDSAMYLCASSSEGGGNTIYFGEGSWLTVV.

This clonotype was counted a few times. The chain employs TRBV6-1 and TRBJ1-2; 10 bases map to TRBD1. The junction had 0 bases not matched to a gene; V was cut back by 1 base and J by 4 bases. The germline CDR1 and CDR2 sequences are MNHNS and SASEGT. The CDR3 is made up of 14 amino acids. The CDR3 loop is CASSEGDRGYGYTF. For the CDR3, the DNA is TGTGCCAGCAGTGAAGGGGACAGGGGCTATGGCTACACCTTC.

This clonotype appeared many times. The V and J genes are TRBV27 and TRBJ2-7; D may be TRBD1 (5 bases). CDR1 MNHEY and CDR2 SMNVEV come from the germline V gene (reference sequence). This CDR3 has 14 residues. Trimming stripped 3 bases from V and 0 bases from J, with 9 bases between. This CDR3 is CASSLTTASYEQYF. CDR3 sequence (DNA): TGTGCCAGCAGTTTGACGACAGCCTCCTACGAGCAGTACTTC.

This clonotype was counted at least ten times. This chain joins TRBV5-5 and TRBJ1-5, with TRBD1 as a possible D gene (6 bases). Germline CDR1 reads SGHKS; CDR2 reads YYEKEE (reference sequence). The CDR3 is 15 residues long. Trimming left V 0 bases short and J 10 bases short, with 17 bases between. In DNA, the CDR3 is TGTGCCAGCAGCTTGGGTCCAGGGGAAAACGAACCCCAGCATTTT. This encodes CASSLGPGENEPQHF.

This clonotype has ten or more counts. In DNA form, the CDR3 reads TGTGCCAGCAGTTACGTCGGGGGAATGAGTTTGTCGAACTATGGCTACACCTTC. It encodes CASSYVGGMSLSNYGYTF. The chain carries TRBV6-2 or TRBV6-3 and TRBJ1-2; weak D call: TRBD1 (5 bases). The CDR3 has 18 residues. V was shortened by 2 bases and J by 2 bases, with 21 bases between the two germline ends. Per germline, CDR1 MNHEY and CDR2 SVGEGT.

This clonotype was detected many times. The chain uses TRBV6-1 and TRBJ1-2; TRBD1 might be the D (5 bases). V gave up 6 bases and J gave up 2 bases, with 10 bases separating them. Germline-derived CDR1 and CDR2 are MNHNS and SASEGT. This CDR3 has 13 residues. DNA for the CDR3: TGTGCCAGCAGGCGGACACAGAACTATGGCTACACCTTC. It yields the protein CASRRTQNYGYTF.

This clonotype was observed at least ten times. The CDR3 nucleotides read TGTGCCAGCAGCCCTTGGGACACTCCTACCGAGCAGTACTTC. Translated, it gives CASSPWDTPTEQYF. V is TRBV3-1 and J is TRBJ2-7; D may be TRBD1 (6 bases). V lost 4 bases and J lost 6, with 16 bases in between. Per germline, CDR1 LGHDT and CDR2 YNNKEL (reference sequence). The CDR3 is 14 residues long.

In its sample, this clonotype was seen many times. CDR3 protein: CATSDLDRYTF. The CDR3 DNA follows: TGTGCCACCAGTGACCTAGACAGGTACACCTTC. V and J are TRBV24-1 and TRBJ1-2, with D perhaps TRBD1 (6 bases). The CDR3 covers 11 residues. Germline CDR1 is KGHDR and CDR2 is SFDVKD. V lost 4 bases and J lost 11, with 10 bases in between.

This clonotype has a count of ten or more. This rearrangement joins TRBV29-1 to TRBJ2-1; 8 nucleotides line up with TRBD1. Per germline, CDR1 SQVTM and CDR2 ANQGSEA. The CDR3 sequence is 13 residues long. Trimming removed 6 bases from V and 7 bases from J; junction bases left unmatched: 8. The CDR3 reads CSVIDRGLNEQFF. CDR3 sequence (DNA): TGCAGCGTAATCGACAGGGGTTTAAATGAGCAGTTCTTC.

This clonotype appeared many times. The genes are TRBV5-6 and TRBJ2-1; 7 nucleotides align to TRBD2. The trim removed 2 bases at V and 5 bases at J, leaving 7 bases unmatched. Germline V gene data show CDR1 as SGHDT and CDR2 as YYEEEE. The CDR3 has 15 residues. CDR3 bases: TGTGCCAGCAGCTTACTAGCGCCTACTGACAATGAGCAGTTCTTC. Its translation is CASSLLAPTDNEQFF.

This clonotype was seen repeatedly, ten times or more. As DNA, the CDR3 is TGTGCCAGCAGTTTAGGCCAGTTTTTCGCTGAAGCTTTCTTT. It translates to CASSLGQFFAEAFF. The chain uses TRBV12-3 or TRBV12-4 and TRBJ1-1, with D uncertain. There are 14 residues in the CDR3. V gave up 1 base and J gave up 6 bases, with 12 bases separating them.

This clonotype was recorded at least ten times. CDR3 in amino acids: CASSASRADTQYF. CDR3 coding DNA: TGTGCCAGCAGTGCTTCGCGGGCAGATACGCAGTATTTT. This rearrangement joins TRBV2 to TRBJ2-3, with D possibly matching TRBD2 (5 bases). V was trimmed by 4 bases and J by 4 bases, leaving 9 bases between them. The CDR3 covers 13 residues. Germline CDR1 is SNHLY and CDR2 is FYNNEI. The whole variable domain, filled in from reference TRBV2 and TRBJ2-3, reads EPEVTQTPSHQVTQMGQEVILRCVPISNHLYFYWYRQILGQKVEFLVSFYNNEISEKSEIFDDQFSVERPDGSNFTLKIRSTKLEDSAMYFCASSASRADTQYFGPGTRLTVL.

Ten or more counts support this clonotype. The rearrangement joins TRBV7-2 to TRBJ1-1; no definite D call. The CDR3 is 13 amino acids. Germline CDR1 is SGHTA and CDR2 is FQGNSA. Trimming took off 5 bases at V and 4 bases at J, with 11 bases between the two ends. CDR3 amino acids: CASSLGTATEAFF. CDR3 DNA sequence: TGTGCCAGCAGCCTGGGCACAGCCACTGAAGCTTTCTTT. The full variable domain, its missing parts supplied by reference TRBV7-2 and TRBJ1-1, is GAGVSQSPSNKVTEKGKDVELRCDPISGHTALYWYRQSLGQGLEFLIYFQGNSAPDKSGLPSDRFSAERTGGSVSTLTIQRTQQEDSAVYLCASSLGTATEAFFGQGTRLTVV.

The CDR3 region has the DNA TGCAGTGCTAGAGATCTTGGACGGATAGGCTATGGCTACACCTTC. This encodes CSARDLGRIGYGYTF. The chain joins TRBV20-1 to TRBJ1-2; D unclear. Germline assignment: CDR1 DFQATT and CDR2 SNEGSKA (reference sequence). Between the trimmed V and J ends, which lost 0 bases and 4 bases, there was a span of 15 bases. The CDR3 is 15 amino acids.

This clonotype showed up many times. This chain joins TRBV4-1 and TRBJ2-7; maybe TRBD2 (6 bases). The CDR3 covers 13 residues. The V gene's germline CDR1 is MGHRA and CDR2 YSYEKL. The V and J ends lost 1 base and 10 bases respectively, with 14 bases between them. CDR3 amino acids: CASSQVAGRSQYF. CDR3 DNA: TGCGCCAGCAGCCAAGTGGCGGGACGGTCACAGTACTTC.

This clonotype was seen repeatedly, ten times or more. This chain links TRBV12-3 or TRBV12-4 with TRBJ2-6, with D unclear. There are 21 residues in the CDR3. The V gene lost 7 bases and the J gene lost 0 bases, with 28 bases spanning the gap. CDR3 protein: CASKSTAGTTFRRSGANVLTF. CDR3 in DNA: TGTGCCAGCAAGTCTACGGCAGGCACCACGTTCCGACGCTCTGGGGCCAACGTCCTGACTTTC.

The gene calls are TRBV7-3 and TRBJ1-1; TRBD1 aligns across 10 bases. CDR1 SGHTA and CDR2 FQGTGA come from the germline V gene. The CDR3 length is 14 residues. The ends lost 5 bases at V and 4 bases at J; junction bases unmatched: 4. The CDR3 bases are TGTGCCAGCAGCGTGACAGGGGGCGGCACTGAAGCTTTCTTT. Protein sequence: CASSVTGGGTEAFF. The whole variable domain, remainder taken from reference TRBV7-3 and TRBJ1-1, is GAGVSQTPSNKVTEKGKYVELRCDPISGHTALYWYRQSLGQGPEFLIYFQGTGAADDSGLPNDRFFAVRPEGSVSTLKIQRTERGDSAVYLCASSVTGGGTEAFFGQGTRLTVV.

This clonotype was seen at least ten times. V usage is TRBV12-3 or TRBV12-4 and J usage is TRBJ1-1; TRBD1 is a possible D gene (5 bases). The CDR3 has 13 amino acids. With 6 bases removed from V and 3 bases from J, the gap between germline ends came to 11 bases. CDR3 bases: TGTGCCAGCAGGCCGGGGCTGTACACTGAAGCTTTCTTT. Amino acid sequence: CASRPGLYTEAFF.

This clonotype has at least ten counts. The chain links TRBV6-5 to TRBJ1-1, with D uncertain. The CDR3 extends over 17 amino acids. V lost 2 bases and J 2 bases, leaving 18 bases between the germline ends. Per germline, CDR1 MNHEY and CDR2 SVGAGI. CDR3 nucleotide sequence: TGTGCCAGCAGTTACCCCCGCGAAAGCGGACGCAACACTGAAGCTTTCTTT. It codes for CASSYPRESGRNTEAFF.

In its sample, this clonotype was seen many times. This chain joins TRBV5-1 and TRBJ1-1, with unresolved D. Germline loops: CDR1 SGHRS, CDR2 YFSETQ. V was cut by 7 bases and J by 1 base, with 17 bases left in between. There are 15 residues in the CDR3. The CDR3 spells CASPSPSAGNTEAFF. CDR3 sequence (DNA): TGCGCCAGCCCGTCTCCATCGGCGGGGAACACTGAAGCTTTCTTT.

There are many counts of this clonotype. The V call is TRBV4-3, the J call TRBJ1-2, with a possible D match to TRBD1 (5 bases). Germline assignment: CDR1 LGHNA and CDR2 YSLEER. V dropped 3 bases and J dropped 8 bases, with 19 bases sitting between them. The CDR3 consists of 15 residues. In nucleotides, the CDR3 is TGCGCCAGCAGCCAGGACCGTAGAACAAGGGACGGCTACACCTTC. As protein: CASSQDRRTRDGYTF.

There are a few counts of this clonotype. A read error is possible here, since a much larger clone lies one base away. The chain couples TRBV12-3 or TRBV12-4 to TRBJ1-1; no clear D gene. The CDR3 runs 12 residues. The CDR3 sequence is CVSAQQNTEAFF. The DNA of the CDR3 is TGTGTCAGCGCGCAGCAGAACACTGAAGCTTTCTTT.

This clonotype was counted ten times or more. The V call is TRBV7-2, the J call TRBJ2-2, with D unresolved. Germline V gives CDR1 SGHTA, CDR2 FQGNSA. The CDR3 consists of 15 residues. The V end was cut by 1 base, the J end by 6 bases, with 12 bases between. The CDR3 here is CASSLEAGRSGELFF. CDR3 nucleotides: TGTGCCAGCAGCTTAGAGGCTGGCCGGTCCGGGGAGCTGTTTTTT.

This clonotype was seen ten or more times. V and J are TRBV5-1 and TRBJ2-7; the match to TRBD2 covers 10 bases. CDR1 is SGHRS, CDR2 YFSETQ, per germline. V trimming: 3 bases; J trimming: 3 bases; junction bases outside the gene matches: 6. The CDR3 spans 15 residues. The DNA of the CDR3 is TGCGCCAGCAGCTCCCTAGCGGGGGCGAACTACGAGCAGTACTTC. Protein product: CASSSLAGANYEQYF.

This clonotype has a count of ten or more. The chain uses TRBV6-1 and TRBJ2-5; D gene unclear. Trimming cost V 2 bases and J 5 bases, with 18 bases left between them. CDR1 is MNHNS and CDR2 is SASEGT in the germline V gene. The CDR3 loop spans 16 amino acids. The CDR3 DNA reads as TGTGCCAGCAGTGAACGCATAGAGGCTAACGCGGAGACCCAGTACTTC. It codes for CASSERIEANAETQYF.

The sample holds many counts of this clonotype. The CDR3 loop is CAIRGDGEQYF. Here the CDR3 DNA reads TGTGCCATCAGGGGGGATGGGGAGCAGTACTTC. The V call is TRBV10-3, the J call TRBJ2-7, with D possibly being TRBD1 or TRBD2 (5 bases each). The germline V gene encodes CDR1 ENHRY and CDR2 SYGVKD. The germline V and J ends were trimmed by 6 bases and 7 bases, with 10 bases remaining between them. This CDR3 region has 11 residues.